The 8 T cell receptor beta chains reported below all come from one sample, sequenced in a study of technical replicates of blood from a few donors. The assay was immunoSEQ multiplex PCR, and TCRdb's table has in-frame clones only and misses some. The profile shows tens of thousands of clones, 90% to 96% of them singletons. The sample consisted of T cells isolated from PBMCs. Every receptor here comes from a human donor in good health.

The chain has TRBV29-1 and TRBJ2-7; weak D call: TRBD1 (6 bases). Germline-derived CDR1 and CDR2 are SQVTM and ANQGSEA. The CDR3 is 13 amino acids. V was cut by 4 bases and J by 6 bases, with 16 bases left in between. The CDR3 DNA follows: TGCAGCGTTGTCATGGGGGCTCCAGGCGAGCAGTACTTC. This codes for CSVVMGAPGEQYF.

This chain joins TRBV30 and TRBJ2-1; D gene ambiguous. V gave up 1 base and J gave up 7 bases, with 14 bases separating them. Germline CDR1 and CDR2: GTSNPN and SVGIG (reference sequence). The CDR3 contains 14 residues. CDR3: CAWSGQRWWNEQFF. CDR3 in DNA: TGTGCCTGGAGTGGTCAGAGGTGGTGGAATGAGCAGTTCTTC.

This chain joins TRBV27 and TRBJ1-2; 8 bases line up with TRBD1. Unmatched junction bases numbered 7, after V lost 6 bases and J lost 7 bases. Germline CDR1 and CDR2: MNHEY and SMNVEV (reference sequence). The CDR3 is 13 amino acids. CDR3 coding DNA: TGTGCCAGCAGGGACAGGGCCCCAGGTGGCTACACCTTC. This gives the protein CASRDRAPGGYTF.

The CDR3 region is CASSPIRTSHTQYF. CDR3 nucleotide sequence: TGTGCCAGCAGCCCTATACGGACTAGCCATACGCAGTATTTT. The chain uses TRBV7-8 and TRBJ2-3, with 8 positions matching TRBD2. The CDR3 has 14 amino acids. V lost 5 bases, J lost 7 bases, and 8 bases stayed unmatched. Germline CDR1 is SGHVS and CDR2 is FQNEAQ.

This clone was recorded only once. The CDR3 sequence is CASSQELGDSREKLFF. CDR3 in DNA: TGCGCCAGCAGCCAAGAACTAGGAGATAGCAGAGAAAAACTGTTTTTT. The rearrangement joins TRBV4-1 to TRBJ1-4, with D hard to call. V was cut by 0 bases and J by 8 bases, with 16 bases left in between. Germline loops: CDR1 MGHRA, CDR2 YSYEKL. The CDR3 consists of 16 residues.

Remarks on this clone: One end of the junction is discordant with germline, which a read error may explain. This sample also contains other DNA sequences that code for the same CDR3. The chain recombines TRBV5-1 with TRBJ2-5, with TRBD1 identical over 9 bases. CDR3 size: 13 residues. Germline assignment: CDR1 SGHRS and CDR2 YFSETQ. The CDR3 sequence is CASAGTGLETQYF. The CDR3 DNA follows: TGCGCCAGCGCCGGGACAGGGTTGGAGACCCAATACTTC. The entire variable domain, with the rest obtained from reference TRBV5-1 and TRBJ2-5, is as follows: KAGVTQTPRYLIKTRGQQVTLSCSPISGHRSVSWYQQTPGQGLQFLFEYFSETQRNKGNFPGRFSGRQFSNSRSEMNVSTLELGDSALYLCASAGTGLETQYFGPGTRLLVL.

Written as DNA, the CDR3 is TGTGCCAGCAGCTTAGGAGGTAGGGTCGATGAGCAGTTCTTC. Translating it yields CASSLGGRVDEQFF. The chain links TRBV7-3 to TRBJ2-1, with D possibly being TRBD2 (5 bases). Germline assignment: CDR1 SGHTA and CDR2 FQGTGA. The CDR3 runs 14 residues. The V end lost 2 bases, the J end lost 8 bases, and 13 bases lay between the germline ends.

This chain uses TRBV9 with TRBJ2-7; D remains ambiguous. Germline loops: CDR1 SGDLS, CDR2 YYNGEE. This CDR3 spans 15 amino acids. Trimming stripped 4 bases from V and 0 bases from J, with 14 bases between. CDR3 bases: TGTGCCAGCAGCCGTCGTGCCAGTGGCTCCTACGAGCAGTACTTC. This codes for CASSRRASGSYEQYF.